This T cell receptor beta chain was sequenced for a study of neurological immune-mediated disorders (dated by TCRdb to the late 2010s). As for the study more broadly: The study compared peripheral blood TCR-beta repertoires of HTLV-I-associated myelopathy (HAM/TSP) patients, multiple sclerosis patients and healthy controls using UMI-based sequencing. Of the 68 subjects in the cohort, some 15 were HAM/TSP patients, 34 were multiple sclerosis patients, and some 20 were healthy controls. Longitudinal samples, technical triplicates and paired sorted CD4+ and CD8+ T-cell subsets, alongside PBMC samples, were included among the approximately 100 TCR-beta libraries. Each longitudinal HAM/TSP and healthy donor was sampled at 3 time-points spaced at roughly 3-40 month intervals. General conclusions and limits of the study: The highest TCR clonal expansion was observed in HAM/TSP patients, whereas the lowest was observed in MS patients, even when compared with healthy controls. No identical CDR3 amino acid sequences were shared among expanded clones across subjects, suggesting private TCR-beta repertoires in all groups.

A few counts support this clonotype. The antigen it recognizes is unknown. Base qualities are not at hand, and no much larger clone is one base apart. CDR1 SGHDT and CDR2 YYEEEE were looked up in the germline V gene. For this chain, trimming is 4 bases at the V end and 4 bases at the J end, and the number of junction bases without a gene match is 8. Reading from cysteine to phenylalanine, the CDR3 counts 15 amino acids. Only the CDR3 part of the read is kept: 45 bases, read in frame from the first base. What this sample's time point label stands for: longitudinal time-point 1 (baseline). For the unsorted PBMC libraries, 2 million PBMCs were stored in RNAlater at -80 degrees C until RNA extraction and were used to generate the libraries. PBMCs were separated from peripheral blood using Ficoll-Hypaque density gradient centrifugation and then cryopreserved in liquid nitrogen. cDNA was synthesized by template-switch 5'RACE using a primer with a 10-nucleotide random unique molecular identifier that tagged each TCR transcript. Every sequencing run covered 15-18 subjects and yielded more than 200 million TCR-beta sequences. The RNeasy kit was used for extraction of total RNA. Using the KAPA Real-time Library Amplification kit, TCR-beta VDJ regions were amplified with primers for the TCR constant region and the 5'RACE anchor. Sample indexes and Illumina adaptors were added in a first PCR, after which library yield was increased in a second PCR. After purification with Ampure beads, the TCR product of roughly 650 bp was size-selected on a 2% E-gel SizeSelection system. Before pooling, libraries had their quality checked on a Bioanalyzer, their concentration measured with Qubit, and their quantity determined with the Kapa Library Quantification kit. An Illumina HiSeq 2500 was used to sequence the libraries paired-end at 2 x 150 bp. To increase sequence diversity, roughly 24-31% phiX was spiked into each library pool. The authors' pipeline ran thus. Quality-filtered reads were processed with the UMI-based MiGEC pipeline, and over 90% of raw TCR sequences were removed by the MiGEC pipeline during error correction. VDJ genes were aligned to IMGT germline references, and clonotypes were defined by unique CDR3 amino acid sequence plus V-J genes. Clonal expansion, Shannon diversity, and CDR3 relatedness (CalcPairwiseDistances, ClusterSamples) were evaluated with VDJtools, and phylogenetic trees were built with CLCbio workbench. Clones with at least 8 unique UMIs were defined as expanded, with this threshold being based on coefficient-of-variation modelling across technical triplicates. TCRdb took the public reads, trimmed them with fastp at Q25, ran MiXCR for clone calling and kept in-frame beta chains. Entries are consolidated by CDR3 protein sequence, retaining the most common genes and DNA. The V and J calls come from TCRdb's annotation, not from the publication. The sample table shows roughly 61,000 distinct CDR3 sequences, and around 11% are seen once. Less than 8.5% of the sample goes to the ten largest clones.

Material: PBMCs. The sequence came from a male donor with HTLV-1-associated myelopathy (HAM/TSP). The rearranged chain carries TRBV5-6 and TRBJ1-1; 9 of the junction bases match TRBD1. The CDR3 protein: CASSDTGTGTTEAFF. The sequenced DNA is TGTGCCAGCAGCGATACCGGGACAGGGACCACTGAAGCTTTCTTT.